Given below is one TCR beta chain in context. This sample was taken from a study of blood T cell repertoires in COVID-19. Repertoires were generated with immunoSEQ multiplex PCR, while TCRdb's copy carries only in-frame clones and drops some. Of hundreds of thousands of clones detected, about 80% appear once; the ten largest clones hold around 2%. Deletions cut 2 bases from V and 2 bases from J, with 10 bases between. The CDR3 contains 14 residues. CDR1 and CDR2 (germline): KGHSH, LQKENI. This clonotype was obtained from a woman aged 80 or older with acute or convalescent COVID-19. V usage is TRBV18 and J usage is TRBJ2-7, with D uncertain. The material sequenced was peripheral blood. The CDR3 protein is CASSPGFRAYEQYF. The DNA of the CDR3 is TGTGCCAGCTCACCAGGTTTTCGGGCCTACGAGCAGTACTTC.